One and the same sample provided the 25 T cell receptor beta chains below, sequenced in a study of T cell responses to AZD1222 COVID-19 vaccine. Generated by immunoSEQ multiplex PCR, the TCRdb table keeps only in-frame clones and is missing some. The sample contains around 66,000 clones, more than 65% of which appear only once. Specimen: peripheral blood, collected on day 0 of MenACWY control vaccination. All receptors derive from an adult in good health.

The chain has TRBV5-5 and TRBJ1-1; TRBD1 might be the D (6 bases). The CDR3 contains 16 residues. Trimming cost V 4 bases and J 0 bases, with 16 bases left between them. CDR1 is SGHKS, CDR2 YYEKEE, per germline (reference sequence). Written as DNA, the CDR3 is TGTGCCAGCAGCCAGGGGCCCAACCTTCTGAACACTGAAGCTTTCTTT. Translating gives CASSQGPNLLNTEAFF.

The chain uses TRBV28 and TRBJ2-2; no reliable D call. This CDR3 region has 12 residues. Germline CDR1 is MDHEN and CDR2 is SYDVKM. V lost 6 bases, J lost 3 bases, and 5 bases lay in between. The CDR3 reads CASRLDTGELFF. The CDR3 region has the DNA TGTGCCAGCAGATTGGACACCGGGGAGCTGTTTTTT.

V usage is TRBV4-2 and J usage is TRBJ2-7; D not certain. This CDR3 region has 13 residues. Germline V gene lookup returns CDR1 LGHNA and CDR2 YNFKEQ. V shed 2 bases and J shed 3 bases, with 8 bases lying between them. The CDR3 loop reads CASSQTPDYEQYF. The CDR3 nucleotides are TGTGCCAGCAGCCAAACGCCGGACTACGAGCAGTACTTC.

The rearrangement links TRBV4-3 to TRBJ2-1; no reliable D call. Trimming shortened V by 2 bases and J by 0 bases, and 8 bases separated the two germline ends. The germline V gene has CDR1 LGHNA and CDR2 YSLEER. There are 15 residues in the CDR3. The CDR3 region has the DNA TGCGCCAGCAGCCAATTTTACAGCTCCTACAATGAGCAGTTCTTC. Amino acids: CASSQFYSSYNEQFF.

This sequence joins TRBV2 and TRBJ1-2; D gene ambiguous. Trimming pared 3 bases from V and 4 bases from J, leaving 12 bases between. The CDR3 contains 14 residues. Germline CDR1 is SNHLY and CDR2 is FYNNEI. CDR3 protein: CASSDRTRGYGYTF. CDR3 nucleotides: TGTGCCAGCAGTGACCGGACTCGTGGCTATGGCTACACCTTC.

J is TRBJ1-6 and V is TRBV7-9; the match to TRBD1 covers 7 bases. There are 12 residues in the CDR3. Germline-derived CDR1 and CDR2 are SEHNR and FQNEAQ (reference sequence). Trimming took 7 bases from V and 7 from J; bases not matched to a gene: 1. The DNA for the CDR3 is TGTGCCAGCAACAGGGGAAATTCACCCCTCCACTTT. Protein: CASNRGNSPLHF.

This chain joins TRBV28 and TRBJ2-2; a possible D gene is TRBD1 (6 bases). V lost 8 bases to trimming and J lost 4 bases, with 14 bases between them. The germline V gene encodes CDR1 MDHEN and CDR2 SYDVKM. CDR3 size: 14 residues. For the CDR3, the DNA is TGTGCCAGCCACCTAGGGGGAATCACCGGGGAGCTGTTTTTT. It is translated as CASHLGGITGELFF.

DNA for the CDR3: TGTGCCAGCAGCCTCAATCCCAGGTTGGATACGCAGTATTTT. This gives the protein CASSLNPRLDTQYF. The V and J genes are TRBV11-1 and TRBJ2-3; D call uncertain. The CDR3 sequence is 14 residues long. Germline assignment: CDR1 SGHAT and CDR2 FQDESV (reference sequence). Trimming took off 5 bases at V and 6 bases at J, with 15 bases between the two ends.

This chain uses TRBV2 with TRBJ2-6; D is possibly TRBD2 (5 bases). Trimming took 5 bases from V and 1 from J, leaving 9 bases between them. Germline lookup yields CDR1 SNHLY and CDR2 FYNNEI. The CDR3 runs to 15 residues. For the CDR3, the DNA is TGTGCCAGCAGTAAGGGCGGGTCTGGGGCCAACGTCCTGACTTTC. The encoded protein is CASSKGGSGANVLTF.

This chain uses TRBV18 with TRBJ2-2; tentatively, D is TRBD1 (5 bases). Deletions cut 0 bases from V and 3 bases from J, with 5 bases between. Looked up from germline, CDR1 is KGHSH and CDR2 is LQKENI. CDR3 length: 14 residues. The CDR3 loop is CASSPPGDTGELFF. In nucleotides, the CDR3 is TGTGCCAGCTCACCACCAGGGGACACCGGGGAGCTGTTTTTT.

V usage is TRBV9 and J usage is TRBJ1-4; the D is unclear. Germline V gene data show CDR1 as SGDLS and CDR2 as YYNGEE. The CDR3 is 15 residues long. V was clipped by 4 bases and J by 5 bases, with 15 bases between them. The CDR3 DNA follows: TGTGCCAGCAGCCCCTCCGCAGGCTCCAATGAAAAACTGTTTTTT. Its protein product is CASSPSAGSNEKLFF.

The chain links TRBV21-1 to TRBJ1-5; the D segment call TRBD1 is taken from the table without a DNA check. TRBV21-1 represents a pseudogene. CDR3 length: 19 amino acids. CDR3 nucleotides: TGTGCCAGCAGCAAATTGCGGTGTAATAGGACAGGGGTCAATCAGCCCCAGCATTTT. Protein: CASSKLRCNRTGVNQPQHF.

This chain links TRBV6-6 with TRBJ2-2, with TRBD2 identical over 7 bases. Looked up from germline, CDR1 is MNHNY and CDR2 is SVGAGI (reference sequence). With 8 bases clipped from V and 6 bases from J, the junction kept 9 bases outside the gene matches. CDR3 length: 14 residues. The CDR3 sequence: CASSNSGHAGELFF. CDR3 coding DNA: TGTGCCAGCTCAAATAGCGGGCACGCCGGGGAGCTGTTTTTT.

This chain joins TRBV6-6 and TRBJ1-1; D unresolved. The V and J ends lost 2 bases and 1 base respectively, with 11 bases between them. CDR1 and CDR2 from the germline V gene are MNHNY and SVGAGI (reference sequence). There are 15 residues in the CDR3. CDR3 nucleotide sequence: TGTGCCAGCAGTTACGGGCGAGCAGAGAACACTGAAGCTTTCTTT. Translating it yields CASSYGRAENTEAFF.

This chain joins TRBV2 and TRBJ1-4, with 9 nucleotides matching TRBD1. Germline CDR1 is SNHLY and CDR2 is FYNNEI. J lost 3 bases, V lost 9 bases, and 2 bases had no gene match. This CDR3 comprises 13 residues. The CDR3 nucleotides are TGTGCCAGGGGGACAGGGCCTAATGAAAAACTGTTTTTT. Translating it yields CARGTGPNEKLFF.

This clone has just a few counts. The chain combines TRBV12-3 or TRBV12-4 with TRBJ2-1; D is undetermined. The CDR3 extends over 12 amino acids. The ends were cut back, 3 bases at V and 10 bases at J, with 10 bases in the middle. CDR3 region: CASSFRRMEQFF. CDR3 nucleotides: TGTGCCAGCAGTTTTAGGCGGATGGAGCAGTTCTTC.

The chain carries TRBV10-3 and TRBJ1-2; no clear D gene. The CDR3 is made up of 14 amino acids. V was clipped by 2 bases and J by 1 base, with 8 bases between them. The V gene's germline CDR1 is ENHRY and CDR2 SYGVKD. CDR3 nucleotide sequence: TGTGCCATCAGTGAGGAGGAGGATAACTATGGCTACACCTTC. Protein sequence: CAISEEEDNYGYTF.

The rearrangement links TRBV1 to TRBJ2-1; the table's TRBD2 call for D was not verified on the DNA. TRBV1 is given as a pseudogene. CDR3 size: 18 residues. For the CDR3, the DNA is TGCACCAGCAGCCAAGATAGCCTAGCGCCATCCTCCTACAATGAGCAGTTCTTC. Its translation is CTSSQDSLAPSSYNEQFF.

The chain recombines TRBV28 with TRBJ1-2, with no clear D. The CDR3 is 14 amino acids. Germline CDR1 MDHEN, CDR2 SYDVKM. The ends were cut back, 6 bases at V and 0 bases at J, with 11 bases in the middle. CDR3 nucleotide sequence: TGTGCCAGCAGCCGAGAGGCGTCTAACTATGGCTACACCTTC. This encodes CASSREASNYGYTF.

The rearrangement joins TRBV6-1 to TRBJ1-3, with D possibly TRBD1 on 5 matching bases. Trimming pared 1 base from V and 3 bases from J, leaving 7 bases between. Germline CDR1 and CDR2: MNHNS and SASEGT. The CDR3 is 14 amino acids. The CDR3 is CASSEGDGGNTIYF. DNA of the CDR3: TGTGCCAGCAGTGAAGGGGACGGTGGAAACACCATATATTTT.

V usage is TRBV5-4 and J usage is TRBJ2-5, with D possibly being TRBD1 or TRBD2 (6 bases each). Germline CDR1 and CDR2: SGHNT and YYREEE (reference sequence). The CDR3 totals 14 residues. Trimming removed 4 bases from V and 5 bases from J, with 15 bases in between. CDR3 loop: CASSRGVVSETQYF. The CDR3 bases are TGTGCCAGCAGCAGGGGGGTGGTCAGTGAGACCCAGTACTTC.

The J gene is TRBJ2-3, the V gene TRBV4-1, with 10 bases aligning to TRBD1. This CDR3 is 15 amino acids long. V shed 4 bases and J 5 bases; nucleotides not matched to a gene: 6. Germline V gives CDR1 MGHRA, CDR2 YSYEKL. The CDR3 region is CASSRSGTGVDTQYF. For the CDR3, the DNA is TGCGCCAGCAGCCGCTCTGGGACAGGGGTAGATACGCAGTATTTT.

The chain links TRBV5-1 to TRBJ2-5, with no clear D. CDR1 and CDR2 from the germline V gene are SGHRS and YFSETQ. The V gene lost 0 bases and the J gene lost 2 bases, with 5 bases spanning the gap. The CDR3 runs 13 residues. The CDR3 DNA follows: TGCGCCAGCAGCTTGGGGGGTCAAGAGACCCAGTACTTC. Its protein product is CASSLGGQETQYF.

This CDR3 reads CATSRERARPGLEQFF. In DNA form, the CDR3 reads TGTGCCACCAGCAGAGAACGCGCACGGCCTGGGTTAGAGCAGTTCTTC. The chain carries TRBV15 and TRBJ2-1, with D unclear. The germline V gene has CDR1 LNHNV and CDR2 YYDKDF (reference sequence). V was pared by 0 bases and J by 10 bases, with 19 bases between. CDR3 length equals 16 residues.

This chain links TRBV28 with TRBJ2-5, with no clear D. V lost 3 bases and J lost 2, with 4 bases in between. This CDR3 has 12 residues. Germline V gene sequence: CDR1 MDHEN, CDR2 SYDVKM. CDR3 protein: CASSLGQETQYF. Here the CDR3 DNA reads TGTGCCAGCAGTTTGGGACAAGAGACCCAGTACTTC.